Here is one T cell receptor (beta chain) with its context. Its antigen is not known. The V gene's germline CDR1 is SEHNR and CDR2 FQNEAQ (reference sequence). With V trimmed by 2 bases and J by 8 bases, 11 bases remained unmatched. This CDR3 has 16 amino acids. This sample was taken from a study of cytomegalovirus exposure and HLA in healthy donors. Findings and caveats of the study: Presence/absence analyses rested on an assumption that sequencing depth was roughly uniform across donors. Several of the most significant clusters were apparently associated with common viral pathogens in a later analysis. Productive status was seen about 87% or about 30% of the time for most TCR beta V segments in an earlier analysis.

In the PCR, 60 Vbeta and 13 Jbeta primers were used. Clones were sequenced by immunoSEQ multiplex PCR, and TCRdb holds only the in-frame ones, with some missing. Of around 160,000 clones detected, over 70% appear once; the ten largest clones hold over 1.5%. The sequence was collected from a woman in her late teens or twenties in good health and CMV-seronegative. The chain recombines TRBV7-9 with TRBJ2-1; TRBD2 agrees at 8 bases. Material: PBMCs. CDR3 nucleotides: TGTGCCAGCAGCTTAAGGTCCACGGGGGGGCCCTATGAGCAGTTCTTC. Translated, it gives CASSLRSTGGPYEQFF.